The 19 T cell receptor beta chains presented below share a single source sample, sequenced in a study of shared clonotypes between healthy human individuals. Here immunoSEQ multiplex PCR was the method, and the copy in TCRdb shows in-frame clones only, minus some. The data contain 2 million to 2.5 million clones, just under 95% of them singletons. The sequenced sample was naive CD4+ T cells from PBMCs. Subset specified: CD45RA+ positively selected. The origin of the receptors is a man younger than 30 in good health. Some clones in this sample may be carry-over from other donors' samples.

V gene TRBV5-1 combines with J gene TRBJ2-5; a possible D gene is TRBD2 (6 bases). Between the trimmed V and J ends, which lost 0 bases and 8 bases, there was a span of 11 bases. This CDR3 has 13 amino acids. Germline V gene data show CDR1 as SGHRS and CDR2 as YFSETQ. The CDR3 is CASSLGGETTQYF. CDR3 bases: TGCGCCAGCAGCTTGGGGGGGGAAACCACCCAGTACTTC. Combining the CDR3 with reference TRBV5-1 and TRBJ2-5 gives the whole variable domain KAGVTQTPRYLIKTRGQQVTLSCSPISGHRSVSWYQQTPGQGLQFLFEYFSETQRNKGNFPGRFSGRQFSNSRSEMNVSTLELGDSALYLCASSLGGETTQYFGPGTRLLVL.

V and J are TRBV7-9 and TRBJ1-4; 8 bases align to TRBD1. CDR3 length: 16 residues. Per the germline V gene, CDR1 is SEHNR and CDR2 is FQNEAQ (reference sequence). V lost 5 bases and J lost 7; bases outside the gene matches: 12. The CDR3 is CASSPSSTGGFEKLFF. CDR3 DNA sequence: TGTGCCAGCAGCCCGTCCTCTACAGGGGGTTTTGAAAAACTGTTTTTT.

The J gene is TRBJ2-7, the V gene TRBV5-4; 9 bases align to TRBD2. CDR1 is SGHNT, CDR2 YYREEE, per germline (reference sequence). CDR3 length equals 15 residues. J gave up 7 bases and V 0 bases, and 8 bases lay outside the gene matches. This chain's CDR3 is CASSLGSGRLSEQYF. CDR3 nucleotides: TGTGCCAGCAGCTTGGGTAGCGGGAGACTTAGTGAGCAGTACTTC.

The CDR3 DNA reads as TGCGCCAGCAGCCATCGGACGACAGAGCAGTACTTC. This encodes CASSHRTTEQYF. This chain links TRBV4-1 with TRBJ2-7; D gene ambiguous. The germline V gene encodes CDR1 MGHRA and CDR2 YSYEKL. CDR3 size: 12 residues. The V and J ends lost 3 bases and 7 bases respectively, with 10 bases between them.

The chain carries TRBV7-2 and TRBJ1-3; D not certain. The CDR3 consists of 13 residues. The germline V gene encodes CDR1 SGHTA and CDR2 FQGNSA. V dropped 3 bases and J dropped 4 bases, with 7 bases sitting between them. CDR3 sequence reads: CASSLNAGNTIYF. The CDR3 DNA is TGTGCCAGCAGCTTGAATGCCGGAAACACCATATATTTT.

V and J are TRBV4-1 and TRBJ2-3, with 8 bases that match TRBD2. The V and J ends lost 4 bases and 2 bases, in that order; junction bases with no gene match: 8. This CDR3 is built from 16 residues. Germline values: CDR1 MGHRA, CDR2 YSYEKL. The CDR3 nucleotides read TGCGCCAGCAGCCGTGGTAGCGGGACGCTCACAGATACGCAGTATTTT. Its protein is CASSRGSGTLTDTQYF.

This CDR3 is CASLTTPNTEAFF. CDR3 in DNA: TGTGCCAGCCTAACCACACCGAACACTGAAGCTTTCTTT. The rearrangement joins TRBV28 to TRBJ1-1; no reliable D call. The CDR3 length is 13 residues. Germline CDR1 MDHEN, CDR2 SYDVKM. The V end lost 8 bases, the J end lost 1 base, and 11 bases lay between the germline ends.

This sequence joins TRBV2 and TRBJ2-3; TRBD2 aligns across 7 bases. The V gene's germline CDR1 is SNHLY and CDR2 FYNNEI. The CDR3 totals 13 residues. V lost 4 bases to trimming and J lost 8 bases; unmatched junction nucleotides: 6. The CDR3 spells CASSGEGDLTQYF. The DNA of the CDR3 is TGTGCCAGCAGTGGGGAGGGCGACCTTACGCAGTATTTT.

Comments on this clone: Other DNA variants within this sample encode the same CDR3. The rearrangement joins TRBV7-3 to TRBJ2-1; D call uncertain. CDR3 size: 13 residues. Per the germline V gene, CDR1 is SGHTA and CDR2 is FQGTGA. V shed 5 bases and J shed 5 bases, with 10 bases lying between them. The CDR3 reads CASSLGRNNEQFF. The CDR3 DNA sequence: TGTGCCAGCAGCCTTGGCCGAAACAATGAGCAGTTCTTC.

The rearrangement joins TRBV30 to TRBJ1-2, with TRBD1 as a possible D gene (5 bases). The V gene's germline CDR1 is GTSNPN and CDR2 SVGIG (reference sequence). The V end lost 4 bases, the J end lost 4 bases, and 19 bases lay between the germline ends. The CDR3 length is 15 residues. The CDR3 DNA sequence: TGTGCCTGGAAGCGGGGCTCCCTAATCTTCTATGGCTACACCTTC. Translated, it gives CAWKRGSLIFYGYTF.

The chain couples TRBV27 to TRBJ2-5; D may be TRBD1 (6 bases). The DNA end is more similar to TRBJ2-7, so the J call may be wrong. CDR1 and CDR2 (germline): MNHEY, SMNVEV (reference sequence). The CDR3 contains 16 residues. In nucleotides, the CDR3 is TGTGCCAGCAGTTTCTCTCGGACAGTGATCTCCTACGAGCAGTACTTC. It specifies CASSFSRTVISYEQYF.

Concerning this clone: The likely explanation is a read error, given a far larger clone one base away. Different DNA sequences within this sample yield the same CDR3. This sequence joins TRBV7-3 and TRBJ1-1; D is ambiguous. In germline, CDR1 is SGHTA, CDR2 FQGTGA. The CDR3 totals 13 residues. The V and J ends lost 2 bases and 2 bases respectively, with 6 bases between them. Here the CDR3 reads CASSLGSNTEAFF. The CDR3 DNA follows: TGTGCCAGCAGCTTAGGCAGCAACACTGAAGCTTTCTTT.

This sequence joins TRBV11-2 and TRBJ2-5; a weak D match, TRBD1 (6 bases). The CDR3 is 16 residues long. Deletions cut 5 bases from V and 5 bases from J, with 21 bases between. Germline CDR1 is SGHAT and CDR2 is FQNNGV. The CDR3 region is CASSTRVTGRDETQYF. The DNA for the CDR3 is TGTGCCAGCAGCACTAGGGTGACAGGACGTGATGAGACCCAGTACTTC.

A word on this clone: This specimen includes other DNA sequences encoding the same CDR3. This chain uses TRBV7-9 with TRBJ1-2; D gene uncertain. The CDR3 has 13 amino acids. V lost 3 bases, J lost 0 bases, and 5 bases lay in between. The germline gives CDR1 SEHNR, CDR2 FQNEAQ (reference sequence). The CDR3 nucleotides read TGTGCCAGCAGCTTCTCAGCTAACTATGGCTACACCTTC. Protein: CASSFSANYGYTF.

The rearrangement links TRBV7-2 to TRBJ1-5; 7 positions match TRBD1. The V segment lost 3 bases and the J segment 3 bases; nucleotides outside the gene matches: 2. The CDR3 has 14 amino acids. Germline V gene data show CDR1 as SGHTA and CDR2 as FQGNSA. The CDR3 DNA follows: TGTGCCAGCAGCTTGACAGGGACCAATCAGCCCCAGCATTTT. Its translation: CASSLTGTNQPQHF.

The J gene is TRBJ2-7, the V gene TRBV5-5, with D perhaps matching TRBD2 (5 bases). This CDR3 contains 16 residues. V dropped 4 bases and J dropped 3 bases, with 20 bases sitting between them. The V gene's germline CDR1 is SGHKS and CDR2 YYEKEE (reference sequence). For the CDR3, the DNA is TGTGCCAGCAGCCTGCCCGGGCAGCGGAGTTTCTACGAGCAGTACTTC. It specifies CASSLPGQRSFYEQYF.

The V gene is TRBV4-2, the J gene TRBJ2-7; TRBD2 matches 16 bases. CDR3 length: 19 residues. Germline CDR1 is LGHNA and CDR2 is YNFKEQ. The J segment lost 6 bases and the V segment lost 1 base, leaving 12 bases of the junction unmatched. For the CDR3, the DNA is TGTGCCAGCAGCCAAGCCATCATGGGACTAGCGGGAGGGCCTCCCGAGCAGTACTTC. Protein sequence: CASSQAIMGLAGGPPEQYF.

V usage is TRBV6-1 and J usage is TRBJ1-5; no clear D gene. V was trimmed by 3 bases and J by 5 bases, leaving 17 bases between them. Germline lookup yields CDR1 MNHNS and CDR2 SASEGT. The CDR3 has 16 residues. CDR3 DNA sequence: TGTGCCAGCAGTGACCTTGGAGGGAGCTCGGATCAGCCCCAGCATTTT. The encoded protein is CASSDLGGSSDQPQHF.

The gene calls are TRBV5-1 and TRBJ2-1; maybe TRBD2 (6 bases). V was clipped by 0 bases and J by 4 bases, with 11 bases between them. This CDR3 contains 15 residues. Germline V gives CDR1 SGHRS, CDR2 YFSETQ. The CDR3 sequence is CASSLGGVVYNEQFF. CDR3 nucleotides: TGCGCCAGCAGCTTGGGCGGGGTTGTGTACAATGAGCAGTTCTTC.